This TCR beta chain was recovered during a study of CD8 T cells in ankylosing spondylitis. Study results and limitations: A motif of 8 or 9 highly homologous TCR beta variants was seen as apparently characteristic of ankylosing spondylitis blood. Within matched ankylosing spondylitis synovial fluid, disease-linked clones were reportedly significantly enriched.

Making use of molecular barcodes, quantitative 5'-RACE generated TCR beta libraries. One entry per CDR3 protein results from TCRdb running MiXCR on the 5' RACE reads. The data show roughly 440,000 distinct CDR3 sequences, roughly 18% seen once. Regarding this clonotype: Antigen: not known.

Germline CDR1 reads MRHNA; CDR2 reads SNTAGT. The CDR3 contains 14 residues. Trimming stripped 3 bases from V and 4 bases from J, with 13 bases between. The sequenced material came from blood, either unsorted or a sorted T cell fraction (not recorded which). The chain combines TRBV6-4 with TRBJ2-7; D not resolved. This TCR derives from a male donor with ankylosing spondylitis. The CDR3, as DNA: TGTGCCAGCAGTGATTTCGGCCATTATTACGAGCAGTACTTC. Translating gives CASSDFGHYYEQYF.